Listed below are T cell receptor beta chains from one sample, sequenced in a study of T cell changes during pregnancy in multiple sclerosis. Sequencing used immunoSEQ multiplex PCR; TCRdb keeps in-frame clones, though not all of them. The data show roughly 40,000 clones, 90% to 95% seen once. Sequences were derived from CD4+ T cells from peripheral blood mononuclear cells, sampled before pregnancy. The receptors shown here come from a female donor with multiple sclerosis, enrolled in a pregnancy study. The CDR3 runs from the conserved cysteine through the conserved F or W. The size of a clone is reported for some rows only, either as once, few or many, or as a class for expanded clones.

CDR3 length	V gene	clone size	J gene	CDR3 protein
15	TRBV11-2	-	TRBJ1-1	CASSLALGVPTEAFF
17	TRBV7-2	-	TRBJ2-5	CASSLSPSGGAQETQYF
16	TRBV7-7	-	TRBJ2-3	CASSAGQGASTDTQYF
13	TRBV30	once	TRBJ2-1	CAWRGTWYNEQFF
14	TRBV9	-	TRBJ1-2	CASSHAGGNYGYTF
13	TRBV7-2	-	TRBJ1-2	CASSLRVYWGYTF
16	TRBV18	once	TRBJ2-2	CASSPLGGANTGELFF
16	TRBV5-6	-	TRBJ2-3	CASSLPGRGTTDTQYF
14	TRBV5-4	-	TRBJ1-1	CASSLGPGQGVAFF
15	TRBV5-4	-	TRBJ2-7	CASSSPQQKNYEQYF
13	TRBV29-1	-	TRBJ1-4	CSVAGQGNEKLFF
16	TRBV13	once	TRBJ2-7	CASSAWTSGTSYEQYF
15	TRBV4-3	-	TRBJ2-5	CASSPSGGHQETQYF
15	TRBV18	-	TRBJ1-2	CASSPALTENYGYTF
14	TRBV6-6	-	TRBJ2-7	CASSLLSGSYEQYF
14	TRBV4-2	-	TRBJ2-5	CASSQDTAKETQYF
13	TRBV2	-	TRBJ1-6	CASDRIENSPLHF
14	TRBV6-1	-	TRBJ1-3	CASSMTGIGNTIYF
15	TRBV7-6	-	TRBJ1-5	CASSPRTGGNQPQHF
13	TRBV30	few	TRBJ1-1	CAKGGLAGTEAFF
18	TRBV9	-	TRBJ2-7	CASSVTESRDRVINEQYF
17	TRBV5-4	-	TRBJ2-2	CASSLGTSGASGGELFF
15	TRBV19	-	TRBJ1-2	CASSIGDRGSHGYTF
11	TRBV29-1	-	TRBJ1-2	CSANREYGYTF
14	TRBV30	-	TRBJ1-6	CASRVRSYNSPLHF
14	TRBV4-3	-	TRBJ2-3	CASSQDYTTDTQYF
14	TRBV15	-	TRBJ1-4	CATSFDRVNEKLFF
13	TRBV7-2	-	TRBJ1-3	CASSQSMVSTIYF
14	TRBV7-2	-	TRBJ1-4	CASSLQGGWEKLFF
16	TRBV4-2	-	TRBJ1-2	CASSHLIPGLSIGYTF
17	TRBV9	-	TRBJ1-3	CASSLWGERVSGNTIYF
11	TRBV23-1	-	TRBJ1-2	CASRVRYGYTF